This TCR beta chain was obtained from a study of CD8 T cells in ankylosing spondylitis. In the case of this clonotype: Antigen: not known.

The CDR3 is 11 residues long. CDR1 SEHNR and CDR2 FQNEAQ come from the germline V gene (reference sequence). V lost 6 bases and J lost 14, with 11 bases in between. Preparation of TCR beta libraries was done by quantitative 5'-RACE with molecular barcodes. TCRdb recomputed calls from the 5' RACE reads with MiXCR, one row per CDR3 protein. In the table there are about 800,000 distinct CDR3 sequences, around 11% of which are singletons. Study results and caveats: It was reported that disease-linked clones were significantly enriched in matched ankylosing spondylitis synovial fluid. Made up of several highly homologous variants, a TCR beta motif appeared characteristic of ankylosing spondylitis blood.

The rearrangement uses TRBV7-9 and TRBJ1-6, with D uncertain. Sequences were obtained from blood, either unsorted or a sorted T cell fraction (not recorded which). This clonotype was obtained from a male donor with ankylosing spondylitis. CDR3 loop: CASSPIGTLHF. DNA for the CDR3: TGTGCCAGCAGTCCGATCGGGACCCTCCACTTT.